A single T cell receptor (beta chain) is shown here with its context. This sample was taken from a study of breast tumors, draining lymph nodes, adjacent tissues. A single record per CDR3 protein comes from TCRdb applying MiXCR to the multiplex PCR reads. This sample carries 75,000 to 100,000 distinct CDR3 sequences, under 25% of them seen once, and the ten largest clones take over 2%. Axillary draining lymph nodes of breast cancer patients supplied the node samples. V lost 7 bases, J lost 6 bases, and 8 bases stayed unmatched. CDR3 length equals 14 residues. Germline CDR1 KGHSH, CDR2 LQKENI. V and J are TRBV18 and TRBJ1-2; TRBD1 agrees at 10 bases. The specimen sequenced was axillary lymph node tissue. The TCR sequence derives from a female donor with breast cancer. Some clones in this sample may be carry-over from other donors' samples. The CDR3: CASFFRGTGDGYTF. The CDR3 region has the DNA TGTGCCAGCTTTTTTCGCGGGACAGGGGATGGCTACACCTTC.